This record covers a single T cell receptor beta chain. Its specificity is unknown. The PCR used 60 Vbeta and 13 Jbeta primers. Using immunoSEQ multiplex PCR, the repertoire was profiled, and TCRdb retains in-frame clones only, with some absent. The sample lists 150,000 or so clones, 70% to 85% seen once, with roughly 1.4% in the top ten. This CDR3 is built from 16 residues. Losses at the gene ends were 3 bases for V and 4 bases for J; bases not matched to a gene: 7. Germline lookup yields CDR1 MDHEN and CDR2 SYDVKM. The data were obtained in a study of cytomegalovirus exposure and HLA in healthy donors. General study findings and limits: Excluded were some V segments that proved indistinguishable, including TRBV6-2 and TRBV6-3.

The V gene is TRBV28, the J gene TRBJ2-3; 10 bases align to TRBD1. The clonotype was recovered from a man aged 25 to 40 in good health and CMV-seropositive. Source material: PBMCs. The CDR3 nucleotides are TGTGCCAGCAGTTTGGTGGGACAGGGGTTCTCAGATACGCAGTATTTT. It yields the protein CASSLVGQGFSDTQYF.